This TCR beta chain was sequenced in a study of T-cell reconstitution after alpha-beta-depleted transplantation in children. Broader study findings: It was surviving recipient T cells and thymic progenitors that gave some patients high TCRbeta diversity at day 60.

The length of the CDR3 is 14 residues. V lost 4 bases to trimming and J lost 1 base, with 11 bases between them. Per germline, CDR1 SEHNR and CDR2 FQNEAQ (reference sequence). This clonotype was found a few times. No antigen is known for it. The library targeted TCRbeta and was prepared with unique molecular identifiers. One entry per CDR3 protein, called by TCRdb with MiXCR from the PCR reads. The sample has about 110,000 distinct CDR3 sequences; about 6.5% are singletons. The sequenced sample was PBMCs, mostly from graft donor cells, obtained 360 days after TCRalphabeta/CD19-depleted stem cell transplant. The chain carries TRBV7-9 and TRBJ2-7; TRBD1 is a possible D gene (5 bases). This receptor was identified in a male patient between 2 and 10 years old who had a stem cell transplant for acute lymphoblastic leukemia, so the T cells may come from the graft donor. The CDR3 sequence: CASSSPDKSYEQYF. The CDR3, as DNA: TGTGCCAGCAGCTCGCCGGACAAGTCCTACGAGCAGTACTTC.